The next 21 T cell receptor beta chains were all read from a single sample in a study of T cells in Graves' hyperthyroidism and ophthalmopathy. Template material for amplifying TCR beta CDR3 regions consisted of RNA transcripts. Using the HTBI primer set, a first-round RT-PCR was run on the TCR CDR3. TCRdb reprocessed the multiplex PCR reads via MiXCR and lists one record per CDR3 protein. The profile shows about 270,000 distinct CDR3 sequences, about 20% of them singletons. Material: blood. The receptors shown here come from a man younger than 45 with Graves' ophthalmopathy.

This clonotype was seen a few times. A much larger clone differs from this one at a single base, so this may be a read error. This is likely a read error, given that the CDR3 carries no conserved phenylalanine or tryptophan at its end. This sequence joins TRBV3-1 and TRBJ1-1, with D perhaps TRBD1 (6 bases). V lost 2 bases and J lost 4, with 11 bases in between. The germline V gene has CDR1 LGHDT and CDR2 YNNKEL (reference sequence). The CDR3 spans 14 residues. The CDR3 sequence: CASSQQQGGTEAFL. The CDR3 DNA reads TGTGCCAGCAGCCAACAACAGGGAGGCACTGAAGCTTTCCTT.

This clonotype was seen more than once but under ten times. This rearrangement joins TRBV3-1 to TRBJ1-2; the D is unclear. Per germline, CDR1 LGHDT and CDR2 YNNKEL (reference sequence). The CDR3 is 18 residues long. V was cut by 3 bases and J by 1 base, with 21 bases left in between. CDR3 sequence: CASSQKGRLTRVNYGYTF. The CDR3 nucleotides read TGTGCCAGCAGCCAGAAGGGCAGATTGACAAGGGTTAACTATGGCTACACCTTC.

This clonotype showed up many times. The rearrangement uses TRBV12-3 or TRBV12-4 and TRBJ2-7; 10 nucleotides align to TRBD2. V lost 8 bases and J lost 1; bases outside the gene matches: 8. The CDR3 loop spans 15 amino acids. The CDR3 is CASLYSGRRSYEQYF. CDR3 sequence (DNA): TGTGCCAGCCTCTATAGCGGGAGGAGGTCCTACGAGCAGTACTTC.

This clonotype was counted between two and nine times. The rearrangement links TRBV28 to TRBJ1-5; D uncertain. The ends were cut back, 1 base at V and 1 base at J, with 17 bases in the middle. The CDR3 runs 18 residues. Germline V CDR1 and CDR2: MDHEN, SYDVKM. CDR3 in DNA: TGTGCCAGCAGTTTATCATGGGGAGAAGTAAAAAGCAATCAGCCCCAGCATTTT. Translating gives CASSLSWGEVKSNQPQHF.

This clonotype was counted ten times or more. The chain is built from TRBV10-1 and TRBJ2-7; 7 bases are a match to TRBD1. Germline CDR1 is WNHNN and CDR2 is SYGVQD (reference sequence). This CDR3 region has 13 residues. V shed 4 bases and J 4 bases; nucleotides not matched to a gene: 4. CDR3 residues: CASSVGRGYEQYF. DNA for the CDR3: TGCGCCAGCAGTGTGGGCAGGGGGTACGAGCAGTACTTC.

The chain has TRBV27 and TRBJ2-5; D may be TRBD1 or TRBD2 (5 bases each). This CDR3 spans 13 amino acids. CDR1 is MNHEY, CDR2 SMNVEV, per germline (reference sequence). V dropped 4 bases and J dropped 3 bases, with 9 bases sitting between them. The DNA of the CDR3 is TGTGCCAGCAGTTCCCGGGACGAAGAGACCCAGTACTTC. Amino acid sequence: CASSSRDEETQYF.

V and J are TRBV6-1 and TRBJ2-2; no firm D call. The CDR3 sequence is 13 residues long. Between the trimmed V and J ends, which lost 9 bases and 0 bases, there was a span of 8 bases. Germline loops: CDR1 MNHNS, CDR2 SASEGT. The CDR3 DNA follows: TGTGCCAGTGGCGCAGCGAACACCGGGGAGCTGTTTTTT. Its translation is CASGAANTGELFF.

This clonotype was recorded a few times. The V call is TRBV29-1, the J call TRBJ2-7; TRBD2 might be the D (5 bases). This CDR3 is built from 13 residues. Germline V gives CDR1 SQVTM, CDR2 ANQGSEA. V was cut by 7 bases and J by 5 bases, with 18 bases left in between. CDR3 region: CSASRSGFDEQYF. The CDR3 region has the DNA TGCAGCGCCAGCCGATCGGGATTTGACGAGCAGTACTTC.

V is TRBV27 and J is TRBJ2-5; 8 bases are a match to TRBD1. V trimming: 6 bases; J trimming: 2 bases; junction bases outside the gene matches: 2. The CDR3 has 13 residues. The germline CDR1 and CDR2 sequences are MNHEY and SMNVEV (reference sequence). DNA of the CDR3: TGTGCCAGCAGGTGGACAGGGCAAGAGACCCAGTACTTC. This sequence encodes CASRWTGQETQYF.

This rearrangement joins TRBV12-3 or TRBV12-4 to TRBJ1-4, with 7 bases aligning to TRBD1. With V trimmed by 2 bases and J by 7 bases, 1 base remained unmatched. The CDR3 runs 13 residues. CDR3 DNA: TGTGCCAGCAGTTTACAGGGGGTTGAAAAACTGTTTTTT. It translates to CASSLQGVEKLFF.

The chain employs TRBV29-1 and TRBJ2-3, with 7 nucleotides matching TRBD2. From germline, CDR1 is SQVTM and CDR2 ANQGSEA. With 6 bases clipped from V and 1 base from J, the junction kept 1 base outside the gene matches. The CDR3 has 12 amino acids. Here the CDR3 reads CSVREGTDTQYF. CDR3 sequence (DNA): TGCAGCGTCCGGGAGGGCACAGATACGCAGTATTTT.

In its sample, this clonotype was seen a few times. The chain recombines TRBV9 with TRBJ2-1; perhaps TRBD1 as D (6 bases). V gave up 3 bases and J gave up 8 bases, with 15 bases separating them. CDR1 and CDR2 from the germline V gene are SGDLS and YYNGEE. This CDR3 contains 14 residues. The CDR3 is CASSDSPQGHEQFF. The CDR3, as DNA: TGTGCCAGCAGCGACAGTCCCCAGGGGCATGAGCAGTTCTTC.

There are many counts of this clonotype. CDR3 residues: CAWSVQNSGNTIYF. The CDR3 nucleotides are TGTGCCTGGAGTGTACAGAACTCTGGAAACACCATATATTTT. The chain links TRBV30 to TRBJ1-3; D not certain. V shed 0 bases and J shed 0 bases, with 6 bases lying between them. The CDR3 totals 14 residues. CDR1 is GTSNPN, CDR2 SVGIG, per germline (reference sequence).

This clonotype came up a few times. V usage is TRBV19 and J usage is TRBJ2-1; D ambiguous. CDR3 length: 14 residues. From germline, CDR1 is LNHDA and CDR2 SQIVND (reference sequence). V was clipped by 4 bases and J by 10 bases, with 17 bases between them. The CDR3 DNA sequence: TGTGCCAGTAGTACAATGACGGGTGCCTGGGAGCAGTTCTTC. Encoded protein: CASSTMTGAWEQFF.

The gene calls are TRBV20-1 and TRBJ2-7; D possibly corresponds to TRBD1 (6 bases). The CDR3 contains 13 residues. Trimming removed 8 bases at V and 5 bases at J, with 19 bases between. Germline V gene sequence: CDR1 DFQATT, CDR2 SNEGSKA (reference sequence). The CDR3 region is CSSTGSVPHEQYF. The CDR3 DNA sequence: TGCAGTTCAACAGGGAGCGTCCCCCACGAGCAGTACTTC.

This clonotype was seen once. Its ends do not fully match the called genes, so a read error is possible. This chain uses TRBV2 with TRBJ2-2, with 11 positions matching TRBD2. Germline-derived CDR1 and CDR2 are SNHLY and FYNNEI. This CDR3 comprises 21 residues. The CDR3 loop reads CASSRRPLAGLAVRGTGELFF. DNA of the CDR3: TGCGCCAGCAGCCGCCGACCCTTGGCGGGACTAGCGGTCCGCGGCACCGGGGAGCTGTTTTTT.

The CDR3 loop is CASSLPGDQPQHF. The CDR3 bases are TGTGCCAGCAGTTTACCAGGGGACCAGCCCCAGCATTTT. The chain joins TRBV12-3 or TRBV12-4 to TRBJ1-5; the D gene is possibly TRBD1 (6 bases). The CDR3 is 13 residues long. The V end lost 2 bases, the J end lost 7 bases, and 9 bases lay between the germline ends.

This clonotype was observed a handful of times. V gene TRBV24-1 combines with J gene TRBJ2-2; TRBD2 matches 8 bases. Germline-derived CDR1 and CDR2 are KGHDR and SFDVKD. The CDR3 extends over 15 amino acids. V lost 6 bases, J lost 2 bases, and 4 bases stayed unmatched. In DNA form, the CDR3 reads TGTGCCACCAGTAAAAGCGGGAGAAACACCGGGGAGCTGTTTTTT. Protein sequence: CATSKSGRNTGELFF.

This clonotype was picked up a small number of times. This sequence joins TRBV20-1 and TRBJ2-7; TRBD1 might be the D (6 bases). The CDR3 is made up of 11 amino acids. Germline V gene sequence: CDR1 DFQATT, CDR2 SNEGSKA (reference sequence). V lost 6 bases and J 3 bases, leaving 9 bases between the germline ends. CDR3 bases: TGCAGTGCAGGGGGTCTCTACGAGCAGTACTTC. Translated: CSAGGLYEQYF.

This clonotype was seen at least ten times. The gene calls are TRBV5-1 and TRBJ2-1; TRBD1 matches at 7 bases. This CDR3 spans 13 amino acids. Per the germline V gene, CDR1 is SGHRS and CDR2 is YFSETQ. V shed 4 bases and J 4 bases; nucleotides not matched to a gene: 2. CDR3 loop: CASSPDRYNEQFF. The CDR3 DNA sequence: TGCGCCAGCAGCCCGGACAGGTACAATGAGCAGTTCTTC. Complete variable domain (other parts from reference TRBV5-1 and TRBJ2-1): KAGVTQTPRYLIKTRGQQVTLSCSPISGHRSVSWYQQTPGQGLQFLFEYFSETQRNKGNFPGRFSGRQFSNSRSEMNVSTLELGDSALYLCASSPDRYNEQFFGPGTRLTVL.

V is TRBV29-1 and J is TRBJ2-2, with TRBD1 matching 7 bases. From germline, CDR1 is SQVTM and CDR2 ANQGSEA. With 4 bases clipped from V and 4 bases from J, the junction kept 6 bases outside the gene matches. The CDR3 extends over 14 amino acids. The CDR3 DNA sequence: TGCAGCGTTGTCCGGCAGGGGGTCACCGGGGAGCTGTTTTTT. Translated: CSVVRQGVTGELFF.